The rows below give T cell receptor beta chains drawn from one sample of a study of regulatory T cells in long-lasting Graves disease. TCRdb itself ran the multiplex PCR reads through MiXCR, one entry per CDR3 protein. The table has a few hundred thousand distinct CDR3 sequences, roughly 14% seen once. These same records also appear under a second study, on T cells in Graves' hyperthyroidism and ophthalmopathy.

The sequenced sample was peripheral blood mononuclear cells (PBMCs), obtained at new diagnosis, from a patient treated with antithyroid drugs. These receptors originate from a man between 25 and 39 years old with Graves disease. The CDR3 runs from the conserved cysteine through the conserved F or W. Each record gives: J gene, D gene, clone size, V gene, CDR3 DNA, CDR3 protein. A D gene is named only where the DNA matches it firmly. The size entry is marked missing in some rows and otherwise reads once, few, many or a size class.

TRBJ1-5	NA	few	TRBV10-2	TGCGCCAGCAGTGAGTCGATAGGACAGCCCCAGCATTTT	CASSESIGQPQHF
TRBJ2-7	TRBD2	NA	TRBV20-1	TGCAGTGCTAGAGGACTAGCGGGAGGAAACGAGCAGTACTTC	CSARGLAGGNEQYF
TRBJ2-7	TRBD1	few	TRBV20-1	TGCAGTGCTCAGCAAGGGGGCAGCTACGAGCAGTACTTC	CSAQQGGSYEQYF
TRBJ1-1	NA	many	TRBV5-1	TGCGCCAGCAGCTTGTTAGGGGACGGGTGGGGGACTGAAGCTTTCTTT	CASSLLGDGWGTEAFF
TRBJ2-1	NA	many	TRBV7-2	TGTGCCAGCAGCCTCCCGCCAAGGGGGTACAATGAGCAGTTCTTC	CASSLPPRGYNEQFF
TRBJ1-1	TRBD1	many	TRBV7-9	TGTGCCAGCCTAGACAGGGGAAGTACTGAAGCTTTCTTT	CASLDRGSTEAFF
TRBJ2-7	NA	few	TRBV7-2	TGTGCCAGCAGCTTAATACCAGACGAGCAGTACTTC	CASSLIPDEQYF
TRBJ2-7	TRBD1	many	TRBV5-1	TGCGCCAGCACCCAAGGACAGGGTGTTTACGAGCAGTACTTC	CASTQGQGVYEQYF
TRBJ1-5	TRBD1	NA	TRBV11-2	TGTGCCAGCAGCGCCGAGACAGGGGTGAGCAATCAGCCCCAGCATTTT	CASSAETGVSNQPQHF
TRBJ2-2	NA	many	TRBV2	TGTGCCAGCACGGGAGTTAAGGCCAACACCGGGGAGCTGTTTTTT	CASTGVKANTGELFF
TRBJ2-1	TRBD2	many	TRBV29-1	TGCAGCGCCACTAGCGGGAGGTACAATGAGCAGTTCTTC	CSATSGRYNEQFF
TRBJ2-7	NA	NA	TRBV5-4	TGTGCCAGCAGCTTGGAGGTCAGCTCCTACGAGCAGTACTTC	CASSLEVSSYEQYF
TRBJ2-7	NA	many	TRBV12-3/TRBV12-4	TGTGCCAGCACCTTGGGAAGCCACGAGCAGTACTTC	CASTLGSHEQYF
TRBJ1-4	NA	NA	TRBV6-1	TGTGCCAGCCGATTTCGAGTCCAGGTTCAAAAACTGTTTTTT	CASRFRVQVQKLFF
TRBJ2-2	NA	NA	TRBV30	TGTGCCTGGAGTACTACGAACACCGGGGAGCTGTTTTTT	CAWSTTNTGELFF
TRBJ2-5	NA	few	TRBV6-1	TGTGCCAGCAGTGGAGACCCTGAGGAGACCCAGTACTTC	CASSGDPEETQYF
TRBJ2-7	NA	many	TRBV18	TGTGCCAGCTCACACGAGCCAGGCTCCTACGAGCAGTACTTC	CASSHEPGSYEQYF
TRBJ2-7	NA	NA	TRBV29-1	TGCAGCGGAACATACGGCGAATCCCCCTACGAGCAGTACTTC	CSGTYGESPYEQYF
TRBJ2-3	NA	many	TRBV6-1	TGTGCCAGCAGGATGGCCTTAGCGTCTAGCACAGATACGCAGTATTTT	CASRMALASSTDTQYF
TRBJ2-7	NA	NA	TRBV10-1	TGCGCCAGCAGTGAATTCGGCTTGGAGGAGCAGTACTTC	CASSEFGLEEQYF
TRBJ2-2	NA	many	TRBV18	TGTGCCAGCTCACCGAGAGCGGTCGGGGAGCTGTTTTTT	CASSPRAVGELFF